The 17 T cell receptor beta chains presented below share a single source sample, sequenced in a study of blood T cell repertoires in COVID-19. Clones were sequenced by immunoSEQ multiplex PCR, and TCRdb holds only the in-frame ones, with some missing. The table has 150,000 to 200,000 clones, approximately 81% seen once. The sequenced material came from peripheral blood. Receptors originate from a human donor with acute or convalescent COVID-19. The donor label of this sample is uncertain.

The V gene is TRBV6-6, the J gene TRBJ2-7; TRBD1 might be the D (5 bases). This CDR3 is built from 13 residues. Germline CDR1 MNHNY, CDR2 SVGAGI (reference sequence). Trimming removed 7 bases from V and 3 bases from J, with 13 bases in between. The CDR3, as DNA: TGTGCCAGCAACCCCGACAGAGACTACGAGCAGTACTTC. This translates into CASNPDRDYEQYF.

The chain couples TRBV7-9 to TRBJ2-7; 7 positions agree with TRBD1. Germline V gene lookup returns CDR1 SEHNR and CDR2 FQNEAQ (reference sequence). The length of the CDR3 is 16 residues. V was clipped by 1 base and J by 1 base; unmatched bases: 7. CDR3 DNA sequence: TGTGCCAGCAGCTTAGGGGCAGGGGGTGCATCCTACGAGCAGTACTTC. Residues: CASSLGAGGASYEQYF.

The V gene is TRBV30, the J gene TRBJ1-6; D not resolved. The germline V and J ends were trimmed by 0 bases and 5 bases, with 8 bases remaining between them. Looked up from germline, CDR1 is GTSNPN and CDR2 is SVGIG (reference sequence). The length of the CDR3 is 14 residues. In DNA form, the CDR3 reads TGTGCCTGGAGTGTTCAGGTCGATAATTCACCCCTCCACTTT. This gives the protein CAWSVQVDNSPLHF.

The table lists this clone with a count of one. This chain's CDR3 is CASSSQGLGYTF. In DNA form, the CDR3 reads TGTGCCAGCAGCTCCCAGGGTCTTGGCTACACCTTC. This chain connects TRBV7-2 to TRBJ1-2, with D possibly TRBD1 on 5 matching bases. V lost 4 bases and J lost 7, with 10 bases in between. Germline V gene sequence: CDR1 SGHTA, CDR2 FQGNSA. The CDR3 length is 12 residues.

This clone appeared once. The chain carries TRBV9 and TRBJ2-2; D might be TRBD2 (7 bases). From germline, CDR1 is SGDLS and CDR2 YYNGEE. This CDR3 contains 16 residues. V was trimmed by 5 bases and J by 3 bases, leaving 17 bases between them. CDR3 sequence reads: CASSHAGGRDTGELFF. The DNA of the CDR3 is TGTGCCAGCAGTCACGCCGGGGGGCGCGACACCGGGGAGCTGTTTTTT.

The chain uses TRBV5-4 and TRBJ1-1; 9 bases line up with TRBD1. V trimming: 2 bases; J trimming: 1 base; junction bases outside the gene matches: 3. The CDR3 spans 15 residues. CDR1 and CDR2 (germline): SGHNT, YYREEE (reference sequence). The CDR3 nucleotides are TGTGCCAGCAGCTTCATGGACAGGGGGAACACTGAAGCTTTCTTT. Amino acid sequence: CASSFMDRGNTEAFF. Using reference TRBV5-4 and TRBJ1-1 for the parts outside the CDR3, the full variable domain is ETGVTQSPTHLIKTRGQQVTLRCSSQSGHNTVSWYQQALGQGPQFIFQYYREEENGRGNFPPRFSGLQFPNYSSELNVNALELDDSALYLCASSFMDRGNTEAFFGQGTRLTVV.

CDR3 in amino acids: CASSGDRYGYTF. The CDR3 DNA sequence: TGTGCCAGCAGCGGAGACAGATATGGCTACACCTTC. The chain links TRBV9 to TRBJ1-2; D may be TRBD1 (5 bases). V lost 3 bases, J lost 5 bases, and 8 bases lay in between. CDR3 length: 12 amino acids. Germline V gives CDR1 SGDLS, CDR2 YYNGEE.

The chain is built from TRBV7-9 and TRBJ1-2; D not certain. V lost 5 bases to trimming and J lost 7 bases, with 11 bases between them. CDR1 is SEHNR, CDR2 FQNEAQ, per germline (reference sequence). This CDR3 is 12 amino acids long. CDR3 in DNA: TGTGCCAGCAGCCCCGACATAGTTGGCTACACCTTC. Translation: CASSPDIVGYTF.

The CDR3: CASGWPGHGKFYNEQFF. CDR3 nucleotides: TGTGCTAGTGGTTGGCCGGGACACGGCAAGTTCTACAATGAGCAGTTCTTC. This rearrangement joins TRBV12-5 to TRBJ2-1, with D possibly TRBD1 on 6 matching bases. This CDR3 spans 17 amino acids. CDR1 and CDR2 (germline): LGHNT, FRNRAP. V lost 4 bases to trimming and J lost 3 bases, with 19 bases between them.

The V call is TRBV6-5, the J call TRBJ1-1; no firm D call. The ends were cut back, 3 bases at V and 1 base at J, with 6 bases in the middle. From germline, CDR1 is MNHEY and CDR2 SVGAGI. CDR3 length: 13 amino acids. The CDR3 region is CASSYRGNTEAFF. CDR3 in DNA: TGTGCCAGCAGTTATCGGGGGAACACTGAAGCTTTCTTT.

The chain carries TRBV7-9 and TRBJ1-2; the D is unclear. V was cut by 6 bases and J by 8 bases, with 16 bases left in between. The CDR3 is 13 residues long. Looked up from germline, CDR1 is SEHNR and CDR2 is FQNEAQ (reference sequence). The CDR3 sequence: CASSTRTSGGYTF. CDR3 bases: TGTGCCAGCAGTACAAGGACCTCGGGGGGCTACACCTTC.

This chain connects TRBV5-1 to TRBJ2-5; 7 nucleotides match TRBD1. The CDR3 totals 14 residues. J gave up 2 bases and V 0 bases, and 1 base lay outside the gene matches. The V gene's germline CDR1 is SGHRS and CDR2 YFSETQ. The CDR3 reads CASSLEDRQETQYF. DNA for the CDR3: TGCGCCAGCAGCTTGGAGGACAGGCAAGAGACCCAGTACTTC.

V is TRBV27 and J is TRBJ1-2; 7 positions match TRBD1. The CDR3 is made up of 15 amino acids. The V gene's germline CDR1 is MNHEY and CDR2 SMNVEV (reference sequence). V lost 5 bases and J lost 1; bases outside the gene matches: 7. The CDR3 here is CASSPRGQGNYGYTF. The DNA for the CDR3 is TGTGCCAGCAGTCCGAGGGGGCAGGGTAACTATGGCTACACCTTC.

This clone came up once. This sequence joins TRBV9 and TRBJ2-5; D perhaps matches TRBD1 (6 bases). The V gene's germline CDR1 is SGDLS and CDR2 YYNGEE. The CDR3 runs to 14 residues. V dropped 4 bases and J dropped 0 bases, with 10 bases sitting between them. CDR3 DNA: TGTGCCAGCAGCATTACAGGGAACCAAGAGACCCAGTACTTC. It codes for CASSITGNQETQYF.

The V gene is TRBV19, the J gene TRBJ1-6; D is possibly TRBD1 (5 bases). Germline V gives CDR1 LNHDA, CDR2 SQIVND (reference sequence). The CDR3 totals 16 residues. V was clipped by 3 bases and J by 0 bases, with 9 bases between them. In DNA, the CDR3 is TGTGCCAGTAGTATGCAGGGTCACTCCTATAATTCACCCCTCCACTTT. Amino acids: CASSMQGHSYNSPLHF.

The chain has TRBV14 and TRBJ2-5, with D uncertain. The V end was cut by 0 bases, the J end by 0 bases, with 5 bases between. From germline, CDR1 is SGHDN and CDR2 FVKESK. This CDR3 contains 14 residues. The chain's CDR3 is CASSQEQYQETQYF. The CDR3 DNA follows: TGTGCCAGCAGCCAAGAACAGTACCAAGAGACCCAGTACTTC.

This chain connects TRBV9 to TRBJ1-3; D might be TRBD1 (5 bases). The CDR3 is 14 amino acids. The germline V gene has CDR1 SGDLS and CDR2 YYNGEE. The V and J ends lost 3 bases and 4 bases respectively, with 11 bases between them. Written as DNA, the CDR3 is TGTGCCAGCAGCGCCGGGACTTCCGGAAACACCATATATTTT. Translated, it gives CASSAGTSGNTIYF.